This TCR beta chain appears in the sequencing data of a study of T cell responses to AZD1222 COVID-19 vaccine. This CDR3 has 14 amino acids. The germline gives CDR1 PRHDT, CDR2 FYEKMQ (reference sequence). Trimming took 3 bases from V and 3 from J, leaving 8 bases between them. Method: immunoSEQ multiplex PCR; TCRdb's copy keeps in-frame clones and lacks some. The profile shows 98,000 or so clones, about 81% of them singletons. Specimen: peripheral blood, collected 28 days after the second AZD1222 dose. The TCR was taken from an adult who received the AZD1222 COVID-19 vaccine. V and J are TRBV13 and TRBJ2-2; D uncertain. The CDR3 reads CASSFFTYTGELFF. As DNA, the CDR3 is TGTGCCAGCAGCTTTTTTACTTACACCGGGGAGCTGTTTTTT.